This TCR beta chain was found in a study of cytomegalovirus exposure and HLA in healthy donors. The study's findings and limits: CMV antigen specificity was confirmed in vitro for a few CMV-associated chains. There were around 160 TCR beta chains listed as cytomegalovirus-associated. In a later analysis, most CMV-associated TCR beta chains appeared HLA-restricted.

A note on this clone: Its matching antigen is unknown.

The CDR3 runs to 14 residues. Per the germline V gene, CDR1 is GTSNPN and CDR2 is SVGIG (reference sequence). Deletions cut 1 base from V and 3 bases from J, with 12 bases between. Amplification used 60 Vbeta primers and 13 Jbeta primers. Some clones are missing from TCRdb's copy, which holds only in-frame ones; the method was immunoSEQ multiplex PCR. Found here are 100,000 to 140,000 clones, approximately 79% of them singletons; the top ten hold about 14%. This TCR derives from a woman aged 40 to 50 in good health and CMV-seropositive. Sequencing input: PBMCs. V usage is TRBV30 and J usage is TRBJ1-2, with D unclear. CDR3 protein: CAWSDMGAYYGYTF. The CDR3 coding sequence is TGTGCCTGGAGTGACATGGGCGCCTACTATGGCTACACCTTC.